The 15 T cell receptor beta chains below all came from one sample that was sequenced in a study of a mutant IDH1 vaccine in newly diagnosed glioma. The data were produced by immunoSEQ multiplex PCR, yet TCRdb's version contains in-frame clones alone and is incomplete. The sample shows 85,000 to 100,000 clones, about 82% of them seen only once. The sample's time point: baseline, week 1 (first vaccination visit). Noted treatment: pre-vaccination baseline after standard-of-care therapy. The sample here was PBMCs, taken from a glioma patient treated with radiotherapy, temozolomide or both. The receptors derive from a man aged 40-49 years with glioma.

The chain links TRBV15 to TRBJ2-5, with 11 positions matching TRBD1. CDR3 length: 14 amino acids. Trimming at V came to 5 bases and at J to 7 bases, leaving 6 bases not matched to a gene. The germline gives CDR1 LNHNV, CDR2 YYDKDF (reference sequence). The CDR3 protein is CATSVRDRGGTQYF. DNA of the CDR3: TGTGCCACCAGCGTCCGGGACAGGGGGGGGACCCAGTACTTC. Drawing the rest from reference TRBV15 and TRBJ2-5, the complete variable domain is DAMVIQNPRYQVTQFGKPVTLSCSQTLNHNVMYWYQQKSSQAPKLLFHYYDKDFNNEADTPDNFQSRRPNTSFCFLDIRSPGLGDTAMYLCATSVRDRGGTQYFGPGTRLLVL.

CDR3 sequence: CASSYTGSSYEQYF. The CDR3 nucleotides read TGTGCCAGCAGTTATACAGGAAGCTCCTACGAGCAGTACTTC. The chain carries TRBV6-5 and TRBJ2-7; the D gene is possibly TRBD1 (5 bases). The germline V gene encodes CDR1 MNHEY and CDR2 SVGAGI. This CDR3 spans 14 amino acids. Trimming cost V 3 bases and J 0 bases, with 9 bases left between them.

This sequence joins TRBV19 and TRBJ1-1; weak D call: TRBD1 (6 bases). This CDR3 has 13 amino acids. The germline V and J ends were trimmed by 5 bases and 7 bases, with 14 bases remaining between them. CDR1 is LNHDA and CDR2 is SQIVND in the germline V gene (reference sequence). CDR3 nucleotide sequence: TGTGCCAGTAGTTCCGAGGGGGGGGTTGAAGCTTTCTTT. Translated, it gives CASSSEGGVEAFF.

The chain combines TRBV9 with TRBJ2-5; 9 bases are shared with TRBD2. CDR1 is SGDLS, CDR2 YYNGEE, per germline. V dropped 0 bases and J dropped 2; count of bases not matched to a gene: 5. The CDR3 length is 16 residues. CDR3: CASSVGVTSGQETQYF. The CDR3 DNA sequence: TGTGCCAGCAGCGTAGGTGTGACTAGCGGACAAGAGACCCAGTACTTC.

This clone was observed once. The chain employs TRBV7-2 and TRBJ2-5; 14 bases map to TRBD2. The CDR3 length is 16 residues. J gave up 6 bases and V 3 bases, and 6 bases lay outside the gene matches. CDR1 is SGHTA and CDR2 is FQGNSA in the germline V gene. The CDR3 nucleotides are TGTGCCAGCAGCTTGAGACTAGCGGGGGGGCAACAGACCCAGTACTTC. Amino acid sequence: CASSLRLAGGQQTQYF.

This sequence joins TRBV28 and TRBJ2-1, with D possibly TRBD2 on 5 matching bases. The CDR3 runs to 13 residues. Trimming left V 3 bases short and J 4 bases short, with 7 bases between. CDR1 MDHEN and CDR2 SYDVKM come from the germline V gene. CDR3 nucleotides: TGTGCCAGCAGTTTGTCGGGATACAATGAGCAGTTCTTC. Translated: CASSLSGYNEQFF.

This clone was observed a few times. The rearrangement joins TRBV4-2 to TRBJ2-2, with D perhaps assigned TRBD1 or TRBD2 (5 bases each). This CDR3 is 14 amino acids long. Germline CDR1 is LGHNA and CDR2 is YNFKEQ. V shed 4 bases and J shed 6 bases, with 12 bases lying between them. CDR3 nucleotides: TGTGCCAGCAGCCCACTGCAGGGACCCGGGGAGCTGTTTTTT. Its translation is CASSPLQGPGELFF.

The gene calls are TRBV5-4 and TRBJ2-1; TRBD2 matches 7 bases. The germline gives CDR1 SGHNT, CDR2 YYREEE (reference sequence). With V trimmed by 1 base and J by 5 bases, 3 bases remained unmatched. This CDR3 spans 14 amino acids. CDR3 sequence (DNA): TGTGCCAGCAGCTTGCGGCTAGCGGACAATGAGCAGTTCTTC. Protein sequence: CASSLRLADNEQFF.

The V gene is TRBV28, the J gene TRBJ2-1; 12 nucleotides agree with TRBD2. Germline V lookup: CDR1 MDHEN, CDR2 SYDVKM. Trimming cost V 3 bases and J 0 bases; bases outside gene matches: 6. The CDR3 runs to 18 residues. For the CDR3, the DNA is TGTGCCAGCAGTTTCCCTAGCGGGAGGGGGTTCTCCTACAATGAGCAGTTCTTC. It specifies CASSFPSGRGFSYNEQFF.

The V and J genes are TRBV7-2 and TRBJ1-6; the match to TRBD1 covers 7 bases. V dropped 2 bases and J dropped 7; count of bases not matched to a gene: 5. The germline V gene encodes CDR1 SGHTA and CDR2 FQGNSA. The CDR3 consists of 15 residues. CDR3 coding DNA: TGTGCCAGCAGCTTACGAGGGGGCGAAAATTCACCCCTCCACTTT. It translates to CASSLRGGENSPLHF.

The chain has TRBV30 and TRBJ2-2; the D is unclear. Trimming removed 3 bases from V and 0 bases from J, with 8 bases in between. Germline V lookup: CDR1 GTSNPN, CDR2 SVGIG (reference sequence). CDR3 length: 14 amino acids. The CDR3 DNA reads as TGTGCCTGGAGAAGGGCGACGAACACCGGGGAGCTGTTTTTT. Translation: CAWRRATNTGELFF.

This clone was observed a few times. The rearrangement joins TRBV5-1 to TRBJ2-7; 11 positions match TRBD1. Germline V gives CDR1 SGHRS, CDR2 YFSETQ. The CDR3 has 17 amino acids. Germline trimming cut 4 bases from V and 0 bases from J; bases unmatched to any gene: 9. The CDR3 here is CASSPWTGGRSSYEQYF. Here the CDR3 DNA reads TGCGCCAGCAGCCCATGGACAGGGGGCCGGAGCTCCTACGAGCAGTACTTC.

This clone was detected only a few times. CDR3 protein: CATSRDYSSRGNQPQHF. The CDR3 DNA reads as TGTGCCACCAGCAGAGATTATAGTAGTAGAGGCAATCAGCCCCAGCATTTT. The chain uses TRBV15 and TRBJ1-5; D unclear. Trimming cost V 0 bases and J 2 bases, with 14 bases left between them. Germline V lookup: CDR1 LNHNV, CDR2 YYDKDF (reference sequence). The CDR3 loop spans 17 amino acids.

The CDR3 region is CASSPGLAGVSNEQFF. The CDR3 DNA reads TGTGCCAGCAGCCCGGGACTAGCGGGAGTATCTAATGAGCAGTTCTTC. V gene TRBV5-4 combines with J gene TRBJ2-1, with 14 bases aligning to TRBD2. J was trimmed by 7 bases and V by 4 bases; bases with no gene match: 7. The germline CDR1 and CDR2 sequences are SGHNT and YYREEE (reference sequence). The CDR3 consists of 16 residues. The full variable domain, in which reference TRBV5-4 and TRBJ2-1 provide the parts outside the CDR3, is ETGVTQSPTHLIKTRGQQVTLRCSSQSGHNTVSWYQQALGQGPQFIFQYYREEENGRGNFPPRFSGLQFPNYSSELNVNALELDDSALYLCASSPGLAGVSNEQFFGPGTRLTVL.

This sequence joins TRBV18 and TRBJ2-3; 8 nucleotides align to TRBD1. The J segment lost 4 bases and the V segment lost 3 bases, leaving 3 bases of the junction unmatched. CDR1 KGHSH and CDR2 LQKENI come from the germline V gene. The CDR3 totals 14 residues. The CDR3 bases are TGTGCCAGCTCACCCCAGGACAGGGCAGATACGCAGTATTTT. Protein product: CASSPQDRADTQYF. Looking up the rest from reference TRBV18 and TRBJ2-3 gives the full variable domain: NAGVMQNPRHLVRRRGQEARLRCSPMKGHSHVYWYRQLPEEGLKFMVYLQKENIIDESGMPKERFSAEFPKEGPSILRIQQVVRGDSAAYFCASSPQDRADTQYFGPGTRLTVL.